This TCR beta chain was profiled in a study of blood T cell repertoires in COVID-19. CDR1 is MNHEY, CDR2 SVGAGI, per germline. The CDR3 is 13 residues long. The V gene lost 0 bases and the J gene lost 6 bases, with 9 bases spanning the gap. Some clones are missing from TCRdb's copy, which holds only in-frame ones; the method was immunoSEQ multiplex PCR. Among 210,000 or so clones listed, approximately 84% were seen once. This sequence joins TRBV6-5 and TRBJ2-7; D call uncertain. This clonotype was sampled from a woman aged 45-65 years with active or convalescent COVID-19. The sample taken for sequencing was peripheral blood. This chain's CDR3 is CASSYSKPAEQYV. The DNA for the CDR3 is TGTGCCAGCAGTTACTCGAAGCCCGCCGAGCAGTACGTC.